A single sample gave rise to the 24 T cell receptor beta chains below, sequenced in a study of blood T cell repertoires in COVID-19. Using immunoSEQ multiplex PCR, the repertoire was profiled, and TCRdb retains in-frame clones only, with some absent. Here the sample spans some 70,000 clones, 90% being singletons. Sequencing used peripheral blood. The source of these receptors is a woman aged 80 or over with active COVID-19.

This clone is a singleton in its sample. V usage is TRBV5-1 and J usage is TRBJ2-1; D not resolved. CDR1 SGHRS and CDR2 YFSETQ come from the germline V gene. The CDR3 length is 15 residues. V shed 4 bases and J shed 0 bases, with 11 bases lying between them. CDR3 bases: TGCGCCAGCAGCGCCCCTAGGAGCTCCTACAATGAGCAGTTCTTC. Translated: CASSAPRSSYNEQFF. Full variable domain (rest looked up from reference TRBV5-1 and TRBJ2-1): KAGVTQTPRYLIKTRGQQVTLSCSPISGHRSVSWYQQTPGQGLQFLFEYFSETQRNKGNFPGRFSGRQFSNSRSEMNVSTLELGDSALYLCASSAPRSSYNEQFFGPGTRLTVL.

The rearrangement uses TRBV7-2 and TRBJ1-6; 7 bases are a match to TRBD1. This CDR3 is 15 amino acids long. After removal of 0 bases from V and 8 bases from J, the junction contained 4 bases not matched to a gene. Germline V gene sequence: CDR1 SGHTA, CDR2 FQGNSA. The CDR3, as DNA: TGTGCCAGCAGCTTAGCGGGACAGAGGGATTCACCCCTCCACTTT. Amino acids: CASSLAGQRDSPLHF.

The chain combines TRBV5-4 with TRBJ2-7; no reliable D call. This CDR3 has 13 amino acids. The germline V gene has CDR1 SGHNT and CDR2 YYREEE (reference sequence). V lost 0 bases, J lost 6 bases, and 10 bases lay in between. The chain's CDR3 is CASSLAIVAEQYF. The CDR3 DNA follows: TGTGCCAGCAGCTTGGCCATAGTCGCCGAGCAGTACTTC.

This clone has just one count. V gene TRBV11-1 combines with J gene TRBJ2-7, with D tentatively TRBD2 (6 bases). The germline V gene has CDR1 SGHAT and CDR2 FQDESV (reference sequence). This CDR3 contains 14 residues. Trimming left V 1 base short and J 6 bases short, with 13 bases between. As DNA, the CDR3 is TGTGCCAGCAGCTTAGAAGAGGGGACTGGCGAGCAGTACTTC. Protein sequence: CASSLEEGTGEQYF.

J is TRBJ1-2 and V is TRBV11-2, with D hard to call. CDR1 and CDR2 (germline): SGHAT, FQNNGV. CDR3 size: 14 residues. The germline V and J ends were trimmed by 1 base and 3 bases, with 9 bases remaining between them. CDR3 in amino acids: CASSLAAVYYGYTF. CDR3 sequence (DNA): TGTGCCAGCAGCTTAGCCGCAGTCTACTATGGCTACACCTTC.

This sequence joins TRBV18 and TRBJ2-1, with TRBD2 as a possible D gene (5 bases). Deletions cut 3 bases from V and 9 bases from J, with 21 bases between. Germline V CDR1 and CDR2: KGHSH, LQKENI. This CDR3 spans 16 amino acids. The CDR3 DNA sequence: TGTGCCAGCTCACCTATAGGTCCTAGCCCGAGTAGTGAGCAGTTCTTC. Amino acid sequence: CASSPIGPSPSSEQFF.

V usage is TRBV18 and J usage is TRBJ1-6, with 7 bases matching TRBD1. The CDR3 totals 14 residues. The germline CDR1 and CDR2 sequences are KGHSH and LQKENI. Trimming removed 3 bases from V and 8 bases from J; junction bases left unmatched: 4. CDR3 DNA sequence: TGTGCCAGCTCACCGGAGGGGGCTTATTCACCCCTCCACTTT. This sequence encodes CASSPEGAYSPLHF.

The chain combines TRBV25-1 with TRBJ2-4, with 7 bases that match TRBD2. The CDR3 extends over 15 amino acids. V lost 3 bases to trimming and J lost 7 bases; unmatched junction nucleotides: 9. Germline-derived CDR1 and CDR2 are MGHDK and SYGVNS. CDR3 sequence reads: CASSDPGGTGNIQYF. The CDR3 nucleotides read TGTGCCAGCAGTGACCCCGGGGGGACGGGGAACATTCAGTACTTC. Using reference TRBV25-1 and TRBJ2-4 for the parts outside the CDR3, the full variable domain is EADIYQTPRYLVIGTGKKITLECSQTMGHDKMYWYQQDPGMELHLIHYSYGVNSTEKGDLSSESTVSRIRTEHFPLTLESARPSHTSQYLCASSDPGGTGNIQYFGAGTRLSVL.

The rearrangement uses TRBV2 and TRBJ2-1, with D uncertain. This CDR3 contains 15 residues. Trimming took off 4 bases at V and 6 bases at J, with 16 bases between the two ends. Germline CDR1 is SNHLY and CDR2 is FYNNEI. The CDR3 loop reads CASSGTRSAGNEQFF. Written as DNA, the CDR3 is TGTGCCAGCAGTGGAACGAGGAGCGCTGGCAATGAGCAGTTCTTC.

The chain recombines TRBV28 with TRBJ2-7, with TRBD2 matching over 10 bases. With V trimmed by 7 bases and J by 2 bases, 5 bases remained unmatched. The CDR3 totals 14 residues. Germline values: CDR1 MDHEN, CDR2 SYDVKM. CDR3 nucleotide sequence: TGTGCCAGCAAATTAGCGGGAGGAACCTACGAGCAGTACTTC. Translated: CASKLAGGTYEQYF. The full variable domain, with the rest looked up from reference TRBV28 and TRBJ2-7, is DVKVTQSSRYLVKRTGEKVFLECVQDMDHENMFWYRQDPGLGLRLIYFSYDVKMKEKGDIPEGYSVSREKKERFSLILESASTNQTSMYLCASKLAGGTYEQYFGPGTRLTVT.

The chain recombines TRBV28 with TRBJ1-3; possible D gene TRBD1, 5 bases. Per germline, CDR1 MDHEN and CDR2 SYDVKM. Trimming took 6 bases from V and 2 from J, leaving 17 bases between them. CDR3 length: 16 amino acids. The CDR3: CASSTTGQGPGNTIYF. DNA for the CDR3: TGTGCCAGCAGCACCACTGGGCAGGGCCCTGGAAACACCATATATTTT.

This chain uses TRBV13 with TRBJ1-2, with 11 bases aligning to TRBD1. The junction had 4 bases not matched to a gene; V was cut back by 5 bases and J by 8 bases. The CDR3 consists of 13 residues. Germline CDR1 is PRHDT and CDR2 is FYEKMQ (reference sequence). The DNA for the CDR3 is TGTGCCAGCAGCCAGGACAGGGGGCTAGGCTACACCTTC. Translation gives CASSQDRGLGYTF.

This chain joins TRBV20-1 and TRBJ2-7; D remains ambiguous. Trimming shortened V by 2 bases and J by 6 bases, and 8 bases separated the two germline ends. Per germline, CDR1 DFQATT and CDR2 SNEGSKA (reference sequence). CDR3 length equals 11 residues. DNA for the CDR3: TGCAGTGCTAGATGGCAAGTCGAGCAGTACTTC. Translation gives CSARWQVEQYF.

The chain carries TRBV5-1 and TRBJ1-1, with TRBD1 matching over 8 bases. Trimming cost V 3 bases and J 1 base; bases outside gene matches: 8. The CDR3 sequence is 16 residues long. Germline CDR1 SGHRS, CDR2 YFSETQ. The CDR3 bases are TGCGCCAGCAGCTCCATACCAGGGGGCACGAACACTGAAGCTTTCTTT. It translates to CASSSIPGGTNTEAFF.

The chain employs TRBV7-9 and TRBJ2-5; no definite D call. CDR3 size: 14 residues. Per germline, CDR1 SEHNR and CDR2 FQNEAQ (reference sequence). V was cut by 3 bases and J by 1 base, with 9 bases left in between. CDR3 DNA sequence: TGTGCCAGCAGCTTCTCCAGGTCCCAAGAGACCCAGTACTTC. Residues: CASSFSRSQETQYF.

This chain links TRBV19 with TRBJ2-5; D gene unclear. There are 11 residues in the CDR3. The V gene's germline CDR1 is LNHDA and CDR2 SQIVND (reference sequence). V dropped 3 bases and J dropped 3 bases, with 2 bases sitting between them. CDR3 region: CASSIKETQYF. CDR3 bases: TGTGCCAGTAGTATTAAAGAGACCCAGTACTTC. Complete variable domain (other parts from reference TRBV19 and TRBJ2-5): DGGITQSPKYLFRKEGQNVTLSCEQNLNHDAMYWYRQDPGQGLRLIYYSQIVNDFQKGDIAEGYSVSREKKESFPLTVTSAQKNPTAFYLCASSIKETQYFGPGTRLLVL.

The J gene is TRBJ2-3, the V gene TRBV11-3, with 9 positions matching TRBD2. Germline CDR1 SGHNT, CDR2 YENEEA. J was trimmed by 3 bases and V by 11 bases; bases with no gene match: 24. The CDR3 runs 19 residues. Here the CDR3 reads CAPHPRRAGGPDGTDTQYF. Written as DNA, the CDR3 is TGTGCCCCCCACCCCCGAAGGGCGGGAGGGCCGGATGGTACAGATACGCAGTATTTT. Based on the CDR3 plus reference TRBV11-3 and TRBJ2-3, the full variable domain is EAGVVQSPRYKIIEKKQPVAFWCNPISGHNTLYWYLQNLGQGPELLIRYENEEAVDDSQLPKDRFSAERLKGVDSTLKIQPAELGDSAVYLCAPHPRRAGGPDGTDTQYFGPGTRLTVL.

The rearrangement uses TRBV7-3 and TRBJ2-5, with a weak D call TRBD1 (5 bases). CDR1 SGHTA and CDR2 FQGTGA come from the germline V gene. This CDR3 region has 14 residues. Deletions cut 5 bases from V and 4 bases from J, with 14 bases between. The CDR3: CASSPVGAAETQYF. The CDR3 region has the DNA TGTGCCAGCAGCCCCGTAGGGGCCGCAGAGACCCAGTACTTC.

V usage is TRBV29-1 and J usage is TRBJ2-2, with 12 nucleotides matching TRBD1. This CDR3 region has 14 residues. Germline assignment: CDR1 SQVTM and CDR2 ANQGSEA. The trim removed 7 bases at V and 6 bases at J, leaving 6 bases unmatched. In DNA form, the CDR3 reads TGCAGCGCAACCGGGACAGGGGGCGCCGGGGAGCTGTTTTTT. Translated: CSATGTGGAGELFF.

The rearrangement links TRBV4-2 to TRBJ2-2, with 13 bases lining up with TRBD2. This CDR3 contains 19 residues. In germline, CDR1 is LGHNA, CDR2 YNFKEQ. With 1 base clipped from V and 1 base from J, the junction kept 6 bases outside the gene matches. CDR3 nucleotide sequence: TGTGCCAGCAGCCAAGCCGTACTAGCGGGAGGGAAGAACACCGGGGAGCTGTTTTTT. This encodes CASSQAVLAGGKNTGELFF.

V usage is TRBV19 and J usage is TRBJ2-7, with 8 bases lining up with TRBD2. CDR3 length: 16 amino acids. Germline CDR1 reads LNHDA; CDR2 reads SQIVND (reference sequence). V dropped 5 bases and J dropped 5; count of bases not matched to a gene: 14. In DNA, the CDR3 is TGTGCCAGTAGTGTCCGACATTGGCGGGGGGTGGACGAGCAGTACTTC. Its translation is CASSVRHWRGVDEQYF.

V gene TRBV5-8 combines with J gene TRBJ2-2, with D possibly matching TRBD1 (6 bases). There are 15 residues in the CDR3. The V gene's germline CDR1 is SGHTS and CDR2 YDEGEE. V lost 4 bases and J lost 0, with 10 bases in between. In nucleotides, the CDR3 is TGTGCCAGCAGCCCTGGACAGACGAACACCGGGGAGCTGTTTTTT. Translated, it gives CASSPGQTNTGELFF.

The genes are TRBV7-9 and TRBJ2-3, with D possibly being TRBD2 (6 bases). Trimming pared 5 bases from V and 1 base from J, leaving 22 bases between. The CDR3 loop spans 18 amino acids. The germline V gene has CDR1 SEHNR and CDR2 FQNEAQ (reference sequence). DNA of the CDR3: TGTGCCAGCAGCCCCCTATTAGGCAGGGAGGTGGGCACAGATACGCAGTATTTT. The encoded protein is CASSPLLGREVGTDTQYF.

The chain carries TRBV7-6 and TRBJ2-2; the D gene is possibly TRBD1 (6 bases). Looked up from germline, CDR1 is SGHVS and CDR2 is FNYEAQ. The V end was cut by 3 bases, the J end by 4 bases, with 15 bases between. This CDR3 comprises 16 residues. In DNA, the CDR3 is TGTGCCAGCAGCTTTTCCTCAGGGGCCGTCACCGGGGAGCTGTTTTTT. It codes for CASSFSSGAVTGELFF.